This T cell receptor gamma chain is drawn from a study of γδ T cells in repeated Plasmodium falciparum infection. Study information: Samples were taken at baseline, before some infections, and 21 days after each.

TCRdb re-identified clones in the multiplex PCR reads via CATT. The sample lists tens of thousands of gamma-chain clones; less than 3.5% were seen once. Gammadelta T cells were flow-sorted from PBMC into Vgamma9/Vdelta2+ and Vdelta2-negative populations for bulk analysis. V shed 3 bases and J 6 bases; nucleotides not matched to a gene: 5. The germline CDR1 and CDR2 sequences are VTNTFY and YDVSTARD (reference sequence). CDR3 length: 12 amino acids. This clone was seen many times. Sequencing was done on a sample of gamma-delta T cells from blood. The receptor was isolated from a pool of human donors (malaria-infected and uninfected, not separated). V usage is TRGV3 and J usage is TRGJ1 or TRGJ2. The CDR3, as DNA: TGTGCCACCTGGGACGTATTTTATAAGAAACTCTTT. Translated: CATWDVFYKKLF.